This note documents a single T cell receptor (beta chain) sequence. The antigen is undetermined. This entry belongs to a study of shared clonotypes between healthy human individuals. Produced via immunoSEQ multiplex PCR; TCRdb's table is partial and in-frame only. The repertoire holds approximately 2.1 million clones, with 90% to 95% as singletons. Points from the study as a whole: Rarefaction gave evidence that sorted-subset sequencing remained incomplete despite large depth.

Material: naive CD4+ T cells from PBMCs. Subset here: CD45RA+ positively selected. The TCR originated in a man aged 18 to 29 in good health. Some clones in this sample may be carry-over from other donors' samples.

CDR3 sequence: CASTNYNEQFF. The CDR3 bases are TGTGCCAGCACTAATTACAATGAGCAGTTCTTC. The V and J genes are TRBV11-1 and TRBJ2-1; D is unclear. V lost 7 bases and J 4 bases, leaving 5 bases between the germline ends. Germline-derived CDR1 and CDR2 are SGHAT and FQDESV (reference sequence). The CDR3 runs 11 residues.